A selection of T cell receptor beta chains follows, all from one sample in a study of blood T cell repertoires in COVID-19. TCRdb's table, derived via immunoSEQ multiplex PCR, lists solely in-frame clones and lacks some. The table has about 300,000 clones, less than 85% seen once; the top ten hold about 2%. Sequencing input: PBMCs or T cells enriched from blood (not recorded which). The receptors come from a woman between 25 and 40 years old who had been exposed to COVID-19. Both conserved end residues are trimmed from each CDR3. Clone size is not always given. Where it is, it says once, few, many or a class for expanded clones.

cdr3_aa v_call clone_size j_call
ASSPGTVYSTDTQY TRBV18 NA TRBJ2-3
ASSLRRGTEAF TRBV7-2 few TRBJ1-1
ASSLEAGHSGANVLT TRBV7-2 NA TRBJ2-6
ASSISRGTTYNEQF TRBV4-3 NA TRBJ2-1
ASEPGQGYNEQF TRBV11-1 NA TRBJ2-1
ASSPLAGTENSPLH TRBV18 few TRBJ1-6
ASSPLLETQY TRBV7-9 NA TRBJ2-5
ASSPPVQGYGYT TRBV18 NA TRBJ1-2
ASSLTDSLNGYT TRBV5-1 NA TRBJ1-2
SASRGSNNSPLH TRBV20-1 NA TRBJ1-6